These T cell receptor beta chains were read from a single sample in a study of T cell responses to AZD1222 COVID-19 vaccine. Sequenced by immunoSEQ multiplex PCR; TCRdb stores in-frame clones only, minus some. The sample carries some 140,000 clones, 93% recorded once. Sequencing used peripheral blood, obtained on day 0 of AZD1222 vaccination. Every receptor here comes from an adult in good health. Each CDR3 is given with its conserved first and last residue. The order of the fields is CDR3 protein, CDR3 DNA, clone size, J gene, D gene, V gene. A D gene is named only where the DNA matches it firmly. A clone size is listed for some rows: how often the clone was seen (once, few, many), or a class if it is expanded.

CDR3 protein: CASSLSKMNTEAFF; CDR3 DNA: TGTGCCAGCAGTTTGTCGAAGATGAACACTGAAGCTTTCTTT; clone size: NA; J gene: TRBJ1-1; D gene: NA; V gene: TRBV28
CDR3 protein: CASSLGANTEAFF; CDR3 DNA: TGTGCCAGCAGCTTAGGAGCGAACACTGAAGCTTTCTTT; clone size: once; J gene: TRBJ1-1; D gene: NA; V gene: TRBV11-3
CDR3 protein: CSAPGPHSPGYTF; CDR3 DNA: TGCAGCGCCCCGGGCCCCCACAGTCCTGGCTACACCTTC; clone size: NA; J gene: TRBJ1-2; D gene: NA; V gene: TRBV29-1
CDR3 protein: CASIDRAYSSGEKLFF; CDR3 DNA: TGTGCCAGTATAGACCGTGCCTACTCCTCGGGGGAAAAACTGTTTTTT; clone size: once; J gene: TRBJ1-4; D gene: NA; V gene: TRBV19
CDR3 protein: CAYGRTNTGELFF; CDR3 DNA: TGTGCCTACGGACGTACGAACACCGGGGAGCTGTTTTTT; clone size: NA; J gene: TRBJ2-2; D gene: NA; V gene: TRBV5-6
CDR3 protein: CASSLRGSLFF; CDR3 DNA: TGTGCCAGCAGTTTAAGGGGATCCCTGTTTTTT; clone size: NA; J gene: TRBJ1-4; D gene: NA; V gene: TRBV28
CDR3 protein: CASSFAGGFFTEAFF; CDR3 DNA: TGTGCCAGCAGTTTCGCAGGGGGCTTTTTTACTGAAGCTTTCTTT; clone size: NA; J gene: TRBJ1-1; D gene: TRBD1; V gene: TRBV28
CDR3 protein: CASSQTSGQQDTQYF; CDR3 DNA: TGTGCCAGCAGCCAGACTAGCGGGCAGCAAGATACGCAGTATTTT; clone size: NA; J gene: TRBJ2-3; D gene: TRBD2; V gene: TRBV4-2
CDR3 protein: CSVERIRNTEAFF; CDR3 DNA: TGCAGCGTTGAGCGCATTCGGAACACTGAAGCTTTCTTT; clone size: once; J gene: TRBJ1-1; D gene: NA; V gene: TRBV29-1
CDR3 protein: CASSYSQGAGGYTF; CDR3 DNA: TGTGCCAGCAGTTACTCGCAGGGGGCGGGTGGCTACACCTTC; clone size: NA; J gene: TRBJ1-2; D gene: TRBD1; V gene: TRBV6-5
CDR3 protein: CASSLSAGYYNEQFF; CDR3 DNA: TGTGCCAGCAGTTTATCGGCGGGATACTACAATGAGCAGTTCTTC; clone size: NA; J gene: TRBJ2-1; D gene: NA; V gene: TRBV27
CDR3 protein: CASTTGGGEGEKLFF; CDR3 DNA: TGCGCCAGCACTACTGGTGGGGGCGAAGGGGAAAAACTGTTTTTT; clone size: NA; J gene: TRBJ1-4; D gene: NA; V gene: TRBV5-1
CDR3 protein: CASSFGGPGELFF; CDR3 DNA: TGTGCCAGTTCGTTTGGGGGGCCCGGGGAGCTGTTTTTT; clone size: NA; J gene: TRBJ2-2; D gene: NA; V gene: TRBV6-5
CDR3 protein: CASSSATYEQYF; CDR3 DNA: TGTGCCAGCAGTTCGGCTACCTACGAGCAGTACTTC; clone size: NA; J gene: TRBJ2-7; D gene: NA; V gene: TRBV28
CDR3 protein: CASSQVAGQGAPFYGYTF; CDR3 DNA: TGCGCCAGCAGCCAAGTCGCCGGACAGGGGGCACCCTTTTATGGCTACACCTTC; clone size: NA; J gene: TRBJ1-2; D gene: TRBD1; V gene: TRBV4-1
CDR3 protein: CASSLAGDSHYGYTF; CDR3 DNA: TGTGCCAGCAGCTTAGCGGGGGACAGCCACTATGGCTACACCTTC; clone size: NA; J gene: TRBJ1-2; D gene: TRBD1; V gene: TRBV7-9
CDR3 protein: CASSLGEAASYGYTF; CDR3 DNA: TGCGCCAGCAGCTTGGGTGAGGCGGCTAGCTATGGCTACACCTTC; clone size: once; J gene: TRBJ1-2; D gene: NA; V gene: TRBV5-1
CDR3 protein: CASSEGNYGYTF; CDR3 DNA: TGTGCCAGCAGTGAAGGGAACTATGGCTACACCTTC; clone size: NA; J gene: TRBJ1-2; D gene: NA; V gene: TRBV6-1
CDR3 protein: CASEYTGTGGNQPQHF; CDR3 DNA: TGTGCCAGCGAATATACCGGGACAGGGGGCAATCAGCCCCAGCATTTT; clone size: NA; J gene: TRBJ1-5; D gene: TRBD1; V gene: TRBV2
CDR3 protein: CASSQDRPNQPQHF; CDR3 DNA: TGTGCCAGTAGTCAAGACAGGCCCAATCAGCCCCAGCATTTT; clone size: NA; J gene: TRBJ1-5; D gene: NA; V gene: TRBV19
CDR3 protein: CASSGRDRGHEQYF; CDR3 DNA: TGTGCCAGCAGTGGCCGGGACAGGGGCCACGAGCAGTACTTC; clone size: NA; J gene: TRBJ2-7; D gene: TRBD1; V gene: TRBV6-2/TRBV6-3
CDR3 protein: CASSETRYTGELFF; CDR3 DNA: TGTGCCAGCAGCGAAACACGATACACCGGGGAGCTGTTTTTT; clone size: NA; J gene: TRBJ2-2; D gene: NA; V gene: TRBV16
CDR3 protein: CASSQGANYGYTF; CDR3 DNA: TGCGCCAGCAGCCAAGGAGCTAACTATGGCTACACCTTC; clone size: NA; J gene: TRBJ1-2; D gene: NA; V gene: TRBV4-1
CDR3 protein: CASSLFGQSSYEQYF; CDR3 DNA: TGCGCCAGCAGCTTGTTTGGACAGAGCTCCTACGAGCAGTACTTC; clone size: NA; J gene: TRBJ2-7; D gene: NA; V gene: TRBV5-1
CDR3 protein: CASSVERDSPLHF; CDR3 DNA: TGTGCCAGCAGCGTAGAGAGGGATTCACCCCTCCACTTT; clone size: NA; J gene: TRBJ1-6; D gene: NA; V gene: TRBV9
CDR3 protein: CATSDCEGPPGPEAFF; CDR3 DNA: TGTGCCACCAGTGACTGCGAAGGGCCCCCAGGCCCTGAAGCTTTCTTT; clone size: NA; J gene: TRBJ1-1; D gene: NA; V gene: TRBV24-1
CDR3 protein: CASNYVSFRGTQYF; CDR3 DNA: TGTGCCAGCAACTATGTGTCCTTCAGGGGGACCCAGTACTTC; clone size: NA; J gene: TRBJ2-5; D gene: NA; V gene: TRBV7-2
CDR3 protein: CASSVVLGEQFF; CDR3 DNA: TGTGCCAGCAGCGTAGTGCTTGGTGAGCAGTTCTTC; clone size: NA; J gene: TRBJ2-1; D gene: NA; V gene: TRBV9
CDR3 protein: CASSSPTSGRAYNEQFF; CDR3 DNA: TGTGCCAGCAGTTCACCCACTAGCGGGAGGGCCTACAATGAGCAGTTCTTC; clone size: NA; J gene: TRBJ2-1; D gene: TRBD2; V gene: TRBV28
CDR3 protein: CAISDDRVSNQPQHF; CDR3 DNA: TGTGCCATCAGTGACGACAGGGTCAGCAATCAGCCCCAGCATTTT; clone size: few; J gene: TRBJ1-5; D gene: TRBD1; V gene: TRBV10-3
CDR3 protein: CASSLEGRGPSYEQYF; CDR3 DNA: TGTGCCAGCAGCTTAGAGGGGCGGGGTCCCTCCTACGAGCAGTACTTC; clone size: once; J gene: TRBJ2-7; D gene: NA; V gene: TRBV11-2